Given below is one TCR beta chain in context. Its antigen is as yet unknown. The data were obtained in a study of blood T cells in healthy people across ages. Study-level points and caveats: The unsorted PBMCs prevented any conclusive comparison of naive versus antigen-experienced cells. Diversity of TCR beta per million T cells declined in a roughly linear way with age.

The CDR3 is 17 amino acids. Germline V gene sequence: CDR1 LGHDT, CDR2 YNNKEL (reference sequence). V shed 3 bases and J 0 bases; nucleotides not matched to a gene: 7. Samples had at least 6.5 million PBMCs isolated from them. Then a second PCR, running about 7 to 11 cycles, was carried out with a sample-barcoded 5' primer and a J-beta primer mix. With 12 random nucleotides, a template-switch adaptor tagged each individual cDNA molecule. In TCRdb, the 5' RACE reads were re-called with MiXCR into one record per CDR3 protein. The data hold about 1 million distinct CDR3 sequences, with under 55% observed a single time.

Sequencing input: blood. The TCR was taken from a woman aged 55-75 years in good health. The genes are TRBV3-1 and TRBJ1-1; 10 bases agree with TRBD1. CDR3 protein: CASSQTGGHGVNTEAFF. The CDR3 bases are TGTGCCAGCAGCCAGACAGGGGGCCACGGTGTGAACACTGAAGCTTTCTTT.